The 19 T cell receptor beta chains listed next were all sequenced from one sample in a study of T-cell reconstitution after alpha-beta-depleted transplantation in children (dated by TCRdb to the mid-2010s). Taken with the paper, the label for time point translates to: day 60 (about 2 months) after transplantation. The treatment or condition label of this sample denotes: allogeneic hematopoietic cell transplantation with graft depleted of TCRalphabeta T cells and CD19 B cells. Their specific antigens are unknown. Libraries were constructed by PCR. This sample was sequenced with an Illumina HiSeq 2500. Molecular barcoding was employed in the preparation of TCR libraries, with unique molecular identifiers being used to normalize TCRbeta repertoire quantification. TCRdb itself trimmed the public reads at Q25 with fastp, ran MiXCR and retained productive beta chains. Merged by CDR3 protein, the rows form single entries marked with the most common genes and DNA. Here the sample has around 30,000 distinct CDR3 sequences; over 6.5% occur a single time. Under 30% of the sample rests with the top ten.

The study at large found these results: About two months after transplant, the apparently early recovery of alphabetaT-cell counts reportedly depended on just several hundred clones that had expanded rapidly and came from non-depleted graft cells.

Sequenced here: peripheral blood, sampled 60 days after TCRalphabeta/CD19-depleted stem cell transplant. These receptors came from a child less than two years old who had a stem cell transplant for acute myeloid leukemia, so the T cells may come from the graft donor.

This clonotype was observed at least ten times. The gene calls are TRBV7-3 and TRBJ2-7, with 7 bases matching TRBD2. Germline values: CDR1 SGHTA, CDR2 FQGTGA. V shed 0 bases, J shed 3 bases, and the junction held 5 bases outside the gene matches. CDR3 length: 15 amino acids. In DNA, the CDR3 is TGTGCCAGCAGCTTAACCGCGGGAGCTAGCTACGAGCAGTACTTC. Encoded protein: CASSLTAGASYEQYF.

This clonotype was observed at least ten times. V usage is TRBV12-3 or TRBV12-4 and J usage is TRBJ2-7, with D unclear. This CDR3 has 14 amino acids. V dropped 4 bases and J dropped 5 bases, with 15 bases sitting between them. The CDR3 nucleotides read TGTGCCAGCAGTTCCGACGTGCTAAGGCACGAGCAGTACTTC. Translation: CASSSDVLRHEQYF.

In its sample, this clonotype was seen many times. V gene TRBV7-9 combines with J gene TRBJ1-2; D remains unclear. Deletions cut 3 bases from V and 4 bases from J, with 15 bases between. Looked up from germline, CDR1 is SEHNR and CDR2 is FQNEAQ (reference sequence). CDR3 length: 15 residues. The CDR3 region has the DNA TGTGCCAGCAGCTTCCTCCGGGCCGACCCCTATGGCTACACCTTC. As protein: CASSFLRADPYGYTF.

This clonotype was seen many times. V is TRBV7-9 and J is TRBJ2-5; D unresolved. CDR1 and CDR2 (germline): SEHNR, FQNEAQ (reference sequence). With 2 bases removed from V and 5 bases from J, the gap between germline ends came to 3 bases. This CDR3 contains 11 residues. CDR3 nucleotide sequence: TGTGCCAGCAGCTTAATCGAGACCCAGTACTTC. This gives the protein CASSLIETQYF.

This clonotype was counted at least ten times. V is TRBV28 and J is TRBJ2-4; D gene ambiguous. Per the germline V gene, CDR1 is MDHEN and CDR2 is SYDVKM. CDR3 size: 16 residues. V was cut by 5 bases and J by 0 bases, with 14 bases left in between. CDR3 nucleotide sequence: TGTGCCAGCAGTCCCCGAAGGAAAGGAGCCAAAAACATTCAGTACTTC. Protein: CASSPRRKGAKNIQYF.

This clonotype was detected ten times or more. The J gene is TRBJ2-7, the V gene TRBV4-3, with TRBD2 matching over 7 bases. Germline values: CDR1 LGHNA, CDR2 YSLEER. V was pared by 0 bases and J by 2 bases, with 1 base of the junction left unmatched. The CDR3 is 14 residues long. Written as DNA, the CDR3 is TGCGCCAGCAGCCAAGATCGGGGGGCCTACGAGCAGTACTTC. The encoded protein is CASSQDRGAYEQYF.

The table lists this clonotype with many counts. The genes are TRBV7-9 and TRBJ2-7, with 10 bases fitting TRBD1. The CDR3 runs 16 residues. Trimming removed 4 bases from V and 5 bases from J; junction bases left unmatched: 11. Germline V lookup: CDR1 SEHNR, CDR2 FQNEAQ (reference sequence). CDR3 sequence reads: CASSSQSDRGHDEQYF. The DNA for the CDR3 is TGTGCCAGCAGCTCCCAAAGTGACAGGGGGCACGACGAGCAGTACTTC.

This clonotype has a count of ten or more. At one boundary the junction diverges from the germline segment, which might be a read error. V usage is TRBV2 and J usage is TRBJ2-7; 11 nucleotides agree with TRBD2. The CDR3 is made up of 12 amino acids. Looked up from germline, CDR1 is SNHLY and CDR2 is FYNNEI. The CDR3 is CASSEKLAGVNF. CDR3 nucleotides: TGTGCCAGCAGTGAAAAACTAGCGGGAGTGAACTTC.

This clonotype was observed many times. CDR3 DNA sequence: TGCGCCAGCAGCTCCCCGGACAGGGGGCCCGGGGAGCTGTTTTTT. It is translated as CASSSPDRGPGELFF. V is TRBV5-1 and J is TRBJ2-2, with 11 bases identical to TRBD1. CDR1 is SGHRS, CDR2 YFSETQ, per germline. CDR3 length: 15 amino acids. V dropped 3 bases and J dropped 6; count of bases not matched to a gene: 4.

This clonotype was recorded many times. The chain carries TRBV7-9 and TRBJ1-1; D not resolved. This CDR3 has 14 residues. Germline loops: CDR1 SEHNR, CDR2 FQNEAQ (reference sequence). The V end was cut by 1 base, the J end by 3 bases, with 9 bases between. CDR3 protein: CASSLEGSYTEAFF. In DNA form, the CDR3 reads TGTGCCAGCAGCTTAGAGGGCAGTTACACTGAAGCTTTCTTT.

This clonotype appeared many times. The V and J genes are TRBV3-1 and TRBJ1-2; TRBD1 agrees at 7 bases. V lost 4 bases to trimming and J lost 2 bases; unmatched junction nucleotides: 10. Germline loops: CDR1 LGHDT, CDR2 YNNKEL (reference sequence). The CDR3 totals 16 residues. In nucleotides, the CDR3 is TGTGCCAGCAGCCGCCGCGTTAGGGACAGCAACTATGGCTACACCTTC. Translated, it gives CASSRRVRDSNYGYTF. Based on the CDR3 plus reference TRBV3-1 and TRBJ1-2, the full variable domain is DTAVSQTPKYLVTQMGNDKSIKCEQNLGHDTMYWYKQDSKKFLKIMFSYNNKELIINETVPNRFSPKSPDKAHLNLHINSLELGDSAVYFCASSRRVRDSNYGYTFGSGTRLTVV.

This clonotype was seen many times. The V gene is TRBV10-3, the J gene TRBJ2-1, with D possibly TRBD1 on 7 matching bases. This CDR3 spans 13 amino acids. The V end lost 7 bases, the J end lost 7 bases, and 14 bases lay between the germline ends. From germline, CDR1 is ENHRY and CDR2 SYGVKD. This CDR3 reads CAITGPGGNEQFF. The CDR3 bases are TGTGCCATCACGGGACCAGGGGGGAATGAGCAGTTCTTC.

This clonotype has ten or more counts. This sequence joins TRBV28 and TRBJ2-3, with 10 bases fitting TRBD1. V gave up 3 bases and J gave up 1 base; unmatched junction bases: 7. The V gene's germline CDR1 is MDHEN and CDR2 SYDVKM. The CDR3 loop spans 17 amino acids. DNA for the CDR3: TGTGCCAGCAGTTTCCCAGACAGGGGGCGAGGCACAGATACGCAGTATTTT. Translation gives CASSFPDRGRGTDTQYF.

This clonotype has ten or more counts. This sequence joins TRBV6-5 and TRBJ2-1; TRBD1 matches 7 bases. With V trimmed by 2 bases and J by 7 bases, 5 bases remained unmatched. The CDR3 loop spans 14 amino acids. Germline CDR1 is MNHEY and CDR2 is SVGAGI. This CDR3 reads CASSYQGEGNEQFF. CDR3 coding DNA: TGTGCCAGCAGTTACCAGGGGGAAGGGAATGAGCAGTTCTTC.

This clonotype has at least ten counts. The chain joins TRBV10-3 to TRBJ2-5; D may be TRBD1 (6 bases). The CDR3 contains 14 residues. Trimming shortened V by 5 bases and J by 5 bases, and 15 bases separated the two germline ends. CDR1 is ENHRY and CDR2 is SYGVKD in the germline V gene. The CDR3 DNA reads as TGTGCCATCAGTCAAAAGGACAGTCGGGAGACCCAGTACTTC. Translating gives CAISQKDSRETQYF.

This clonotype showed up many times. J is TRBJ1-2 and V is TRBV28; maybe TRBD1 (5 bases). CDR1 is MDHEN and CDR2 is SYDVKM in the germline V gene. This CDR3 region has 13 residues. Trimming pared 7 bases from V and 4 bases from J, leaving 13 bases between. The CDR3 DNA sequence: TGTGCCAGCACCTCGGGGCACAGCTATGGCTACACCTTC. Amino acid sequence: CASTSGHSYGYTF.

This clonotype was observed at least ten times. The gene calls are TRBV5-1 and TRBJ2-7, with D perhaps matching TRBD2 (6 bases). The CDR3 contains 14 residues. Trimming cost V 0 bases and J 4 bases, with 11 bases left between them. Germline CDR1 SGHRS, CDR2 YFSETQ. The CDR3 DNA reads TGCGCCAGCAGCTTGGAGGGACTGGCGTACGAGCAGTACTTC. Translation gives CASSLEGLAYEQYF.

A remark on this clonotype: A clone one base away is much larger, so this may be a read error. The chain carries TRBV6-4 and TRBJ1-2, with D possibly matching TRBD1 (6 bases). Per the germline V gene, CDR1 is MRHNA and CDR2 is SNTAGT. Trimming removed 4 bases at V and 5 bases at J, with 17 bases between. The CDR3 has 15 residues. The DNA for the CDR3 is TGTGCCAGCAGTGGCCCCTACAGGGTGGAGTATGGCTACACCTTC. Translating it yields CASSGPYRVEYGYTF.

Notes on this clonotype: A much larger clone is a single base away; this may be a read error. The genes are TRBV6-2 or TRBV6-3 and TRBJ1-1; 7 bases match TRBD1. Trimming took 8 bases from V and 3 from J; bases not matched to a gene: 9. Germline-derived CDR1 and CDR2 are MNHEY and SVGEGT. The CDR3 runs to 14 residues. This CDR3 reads CASYPTGMDTEAFF. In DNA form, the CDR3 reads TGTGCCAGCTACCCGACAGGGATGGACACTGAAGCTTTCTTT.